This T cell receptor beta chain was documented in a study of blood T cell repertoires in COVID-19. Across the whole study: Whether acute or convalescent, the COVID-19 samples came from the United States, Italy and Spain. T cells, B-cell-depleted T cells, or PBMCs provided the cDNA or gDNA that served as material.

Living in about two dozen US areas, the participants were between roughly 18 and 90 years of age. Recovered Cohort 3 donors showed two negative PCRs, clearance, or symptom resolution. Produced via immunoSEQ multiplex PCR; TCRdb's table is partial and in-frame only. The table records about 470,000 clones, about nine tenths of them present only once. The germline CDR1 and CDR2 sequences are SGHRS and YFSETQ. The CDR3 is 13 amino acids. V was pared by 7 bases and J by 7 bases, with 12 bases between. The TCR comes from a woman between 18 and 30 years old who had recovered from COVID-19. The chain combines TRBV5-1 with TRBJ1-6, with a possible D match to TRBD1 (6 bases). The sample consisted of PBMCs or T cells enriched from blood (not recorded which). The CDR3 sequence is CASHREGNSPLHF. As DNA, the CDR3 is TGCGCCAGCCACAGGGAGGGCAATTCACCCCTCCACTTT.